The clone carrying this T cell receptor beta chain was seen only once. The antigen is not known. Here immunoSEQ multiplex PCR was the method, and the copy in TCRdb shows in-frame clones only, minus some. The table includes approximately 450,000 clones, about nine tenths detected once. The data originate from a study of Ad26.COV2.S vaccination and SARS-CoV-2 variants. Study as a whole: Donor was assigned to the Ad26.COV2.S arm of trial COV1001. Donor got 5x10^10 or 1x10^11 viral particles of Ad26.COV2.S.

Points from the study as a whole: Vaccinees and placebo recipients showed similar non-spike TCR breadth.

Trimming cost V 5 bases and J 7 bases, with 11 bases left between them. Germline V gene data show CDR1 as LNHDA and CDR2 as SQIVND (reference sequence). This CDR3 has 13 amino acids. Sample treatment: about 20 received Ad26.COV2.S at low or high dose, single or two shots; about 5 received placebo; per-sample allocation not given. Specimens were obtained on day 63 following the first vaccine or placebo injection. The sample came from a Boston adult aged 18-55 years. The chain combines TRBV19 with TRBJ1-4; no clear D. The sequence was collected from a person between 18 and 65 years old who received the Ad26.COV2.S COVID-19 vaccine or a placebo. The sample consisted of peripheral blood, taken in a trial of Ad26.COV2.S vaccine versus placebo. The CDR3 loop is CASSYGRGEKLFF. For the CDR3, the DNA is TGTGCCAGTAGTTACGGACGGGGTGAAAAACTGTTTTTT.